One sample yielded the 19 T cell receptor beta chains listed below, sequenced in a study of T cells after yellow fever vaccination. TCRdb fed the 5' RACE reads into MiXCR, producing one record per CDR3 protein. Among some 320,000 distinct CDR3 sequences, around 11% were seen once, and the ten largest hold 2.5% to 4%. Here the sequenced sample was CD4+ T cells sorted from PBMCs, taken 45 days after the yellow fever booster vaccination. Receptor source: a man between 18 and 29 years old who received the YFV17D yellow fever vaccine.

The gene calls are TRBV4-1 and TRBJ2-3; 11 bases are shared with TRBD2. After removal of 2 bases from V and 10 bases from J, the junction contained 5 bases not matched to a gene. Germline lookup yields CDR1 MGHRA and CDR2 YSYEKL. This CDR3 is 14 amino acids long. CDR3 in DNA: TGCGCCAGCAGCCAATTAGCGGGGGGGCCGGCGCAGTATTTT. Translating gives CASSQLAGGPAQYF.

This clonotype has just a few counts. The chain has TRBV18 and TRBJ2-5; 7 nucleotides match TRBD1. The germline CDR1 and CDR2 sequences are KGHSH and LQKENI. The CDR3 length is 16 residues. V shed 0 bases, J shed 2 bases, and the junction held 6 bases outside the gene matches. CDR3 sequence reads: CASSPPTGVGQETQYF. The CDR3 nucleotides read TGTGCCAGCTCACCACCCACAGGGGTCGGACAAGAGACCCAGTACTTC.

The V gene is TRBV5-1, the J gene TRBJ1-2; D is undetermined. V lost 4 bases and J lost 0, with 10 bases in between. Germline lookup yields CDR1 SGHRS and CDR2 YFSETQ. CDR3 length equals 14 residues. For the CDR3, the DNA is TGCGCCAGCAGCCCCGAAGGATCTAACTATGGCTACACCTTC. This gives the protein CASSPEGSNYGYTF.

The chain combines TRBV5-4 with TRBJ1-2; D call uncertain. Trimming pared 1 base from V and 2 bases from J, leaving 9 bases between. Germline CDR1 SGHNT, CDR2 YYREEE (reference sequence). CDR3 length equals 14 residues. The CDR3 DNA reads as TGTGCCAGCAGCTTGTTAGGTTTGAACTATGGCTACACCTTC. Translated: CASSLLGLNYGYTF.

A few counts support this clonotype. J is TRBJ2-3 and V is TRBV27; D possibly uses TRBD1 or TRBD2 (5 bases each). The germline V gene has CDR1 MNHEY and CDR2 SMNVEV (reference sequence). The CDR3 sequence is 14 residues long. Trimming stripped 6 bases from V and 4 bases from J, with 14 bases between. The CDR3 DNA sequence: TGTGCCAGCAGGCCGAGGGGCGCGGCAGATACGCAGTATTTT. Residues: CASRPRGAADTQYF.

This rearrangement joins TRBV6-5 to TRBJ1-2; D might be TRBD1 (5 bases). The ends were cut back, 0 bases at V and 8 bases at J, with 7 bases in the middle. There are 12 residues in the CDR3. In germline, CDR1 is MNHEY, CDR2 SVGAGI. CDR3 amino acids: CASSYSREGYTF. CDR3 DNA: TGTGCCAGCAGTTACTCCAGGGAGGGCTACACCTTC.

The chain carries TRBV7-8 and TRBJ1-5; perhaps TRBD1 as D (6 bases). There are 18 residues in the CDR3. Germline loops: CDR1 SGHVS, CDR2 FQNEAQ. Trimming left V 2 bases short and J 2 bases short, with 19 bases between. DNA of the CDR3: TGTGCCAGCAGCTTACGGTCCCACAGGGTATTAGGCAATCAGCCCCAGCATTTT. Translating gives CASSLRSHRVLGNQPQHF.

This rearrangement joins TRBV7-2 to TRBJ1-3; D is unresolved. V lost 6 bases to trimming and J lost 2 bases, with 14 bases between them. Germline V lookup: CDR1 SGHTA, CDR2 FQGNSA. The CDR3 has 15 residues. In nucleotides, the CDR3 is TGTGCCAGCAGTACCCCCGGAGGCACTGGAAACACCATATATTTT. Translated, it gives CASSTPGGTGNTIYF.

This clonotype has more than one count but fewer than ten. The V call is TRBV27, the J call TRBJ1-1; perhaps TRBD1 as D (5 bases). This CDR3 region has 15 residues. Germline-derived CDR1 and CDR2 are MNHEY and SMNVEV (reference sequence). V dropped 4 bases and J dropped 2 bases, with 14 bases sitting between them. CDR3 bases: TGTGCCAGCAGTTCCTGGGGGTCTCTCAACACTGAAGCTTTCTTT. It specifies CASSSWGSLNTEAFF.

This clonotype was detected ten times or more. The chain couples TRBV7-3 to TRBJ2-2; the match to TRBD2 covers 7 bases. The germline V gene encodes CDR1 SGHTA and CDR2 FQGTGA. Trimming cost V 0 bases and J 4 bases; bases outside gene matches: 2. CDR3 length: 15 residues. The CDR3 loop reads CASSLTASGTGELFF. CDR3 in DNA: TGTGCCAGCAGCTTAACGGCTAGCGGCACCGGGGAGCTGTTTTTT.

The chain recombines TRBV6-5 with TRBJ1-6; D might be TRBD1 (5 bases). This CDR3 is 16 amino acids long. Trimming took off 5 bases at V and 4 bases at J, with 15 bases between the two ends. Germline CDR1 is MNHEY and CDR2 is SVGAGI. This CDR3 is CASSAVGGGYNSPLHF. CDR3 DNA: TGTGCCAGCAGTGCCGTCGGCGGGGGGTATAATTCACCCCTCCACTTT.

The chain uses TRBV5-4 and TRBJ1-4; D remains ambiguous. The CDR3 contains 15 residues. In germline, CDR1 is SGHNT, CDR2 YYREEE (reference sequence). V was cut by 4 bases and J by 0 bases, with 10 bases left in between. The CDR3 DNA reads TGTGCCAGCAGCCGGGCCAGCGCAACTAATGAAAAACTGTTTTTT. Translated: CASSRASATNEKLFF.

This chain connects TRBV11-2 to TRBJ2-4, with D maybe TRBD1 (6 bases). V lost 5 bases and J lost 0, with 17 bases in between. CDR1 SGHAT and CDR2 FQNNGV come from the germline V gene. The CDR3 loop spans 17 amino acids. CDR3 protein: CASSPWVGTLAKNIQYF. The CDR3 DNA is TGTGCCAGCAGCCCCTGGGTGGGGACACTAGCCAAAAACATTCAGTACTTC.

The chain is built from TRBV5-1 and TRBJ1-6; 8 nucleotides match TRBD1. CDR3 length: 15 amino acids. The V gene's germline CDR1 is SGHRS and CDR2 YFSETQ. Germline trimming cut 4 bases from V and 10 bases from J; bases unmatched to any gene: 10. CDR3 residues: CASSGTGFDMSPLHF. In DNA, the CDR3 is TGCGCCAGCAGCGGGACAGGTTTTGACATGTCACCCCTCCACTTT.

The V and J genes are TRBV6-6 and TRBJ1-5; no clear D gene. V lost 7 bases and J 3 bases, leaving 10 bases between the germline ends. The CDR3 spans 13 residues. CDR1 and CDR2 from the germline V gene are MNHNY and SVGAGI (reference sequence). The CDR3 loop is CASTRVYNQPQHF. CDR3 DNA sequence: TGTGCCAGCACGCGGGTTTACAATCAGCCCCAGCATTTT.

The rearrangement uses TRBV29-1 and TRBJ2-3; tentatively, D is TRBD1 (6 bases). The CDR3 totals 13 residues. The V and J ends lost 8 bases and 2 bases respectively, with 14 bases between them. Looked up from germline, CDR1 is SQVTM and CDR2 is ANQGSEA. As DNA, the CDR3 is TGCAGCCACGCATCAGGGGCCACAGATACGCAGTATTTT. The encoded protein is CSHASGATDTQYF.

The chain joins TRBV6-5 to TRBJ1-5; 9 bases are a match to TRBD1. V shed 6 bases and J 7 bases; nucleotides not matched to a gene: 7. Germline CDR1 reads MNHEY; CDR2 reads SVGAGI. CDR3 length: 14 amino acids. The CDR3 region is CASRGQGISQPQHF. The CDR3, as DNA: TGTGCCAGCAGGGGACAGGGAATAAGCCAGCCCCAGCATTTT.

This clonotype has only a few counts. V and J are TRBV23-1 and TRBJ1-1; maybe TRBD1 (5 bases). TRBV23-1 is recorded as an ORF, its role being uncertain. This CDR3 has 14 residues. V lost 7 bases, J lost 6 bases, and 18 bases lay in between. The CDR3 reads CASTMYGGWPEAFF. Here the CDR3 DNA reads TGCGCCAGCACCATGTACGGGGGATGGCCTGAAGCTTTCTTT.

This clonotype showed up many times. V is TRBV27 and J is TRBJ1-1, with D unresolved. The V end was cut by 0 bases, the J end by 0 bases, with 5 bases between. The CDR3 totals 14 residues. The germline V gene encodes CDR1 MNHEY and CDR2 SMNVEV (reference sequence). This chain's CDR3 is CASSLSGMNTEAFF. The CDR3, as DNA: TGTGCCAGCAGTTTATCGGGGATGAACACTGAAGCTTTCTTT.